Each of the 15 T cell receptor beta chains below was sequenced from the same sample in a study of blood T cell repertoires in COVID-19. TCRdb's table, derived via immunoSEQ multiplex PCR, lists solely in-frame clones and lacks some. The table has some 150,000 clones, more than 75% seen once; the top ten hold roughly 2.6%. The sequenced material came from peripheral blood. All receptors derive from a human donor with acute or convalescent COVID-19. The donor label of this sample is uncertain.

The J gene is TRBJ2-5, the V gene TRBV19; 8 bases are shared with TRBD2. Germline loops: CDR1 LNHDA, CDR2 SQIVND (reference sequence). Germline trimming cut 5 bases from V and 5 bases from J; bases unmatched to any gene: 10. The CDR3 loop spans 15 amino acids. CDR3 DNA sequence: TGTGCCAGTAGTCAGCCAGCGGGAGTACCTGAGACCCAGTACTTC. It translates to CASSQPAGVPETQYF.

The V and J genes are TRBV27 and TRBJ2-7, with a weak D call TRBD1 (5 bases). The CDR3 sequence is 17 residues long. Germline CDR1 is MNHEY and CDR2 is SMNVEV (reference sequence). Between the trimmed V and J ends, which lost 0 bases and 3 bases, there was a span of 18 bases. The CDR3 DNA is TGTGCCAGCAGTTTATCGACCGCTAAAGGACACAACTACGAGCAGTACTTC. Translation: CASSLSTAKGHNYEQYF.

This chain links TRBV19 with TRBJ2-1, with no clear D. Per germline, CDR1 LNHDA and CDR2 SQIVND (reference sequence). This CDR3 has 15 amino acids. Between the trimmed V and J ends, which lost 2 bases and 8 bases, there was a span of 16 bases. The CDR3 DNA reads as TGTGCCAGTAGTATAAGTCTTTTTGTGGAGCATGAGCAGTTCTTC. Translated, it gives CASSISLFVEHEQFF.

Concerning this clone: This specimen includes other DNA sequences encoding the same CDR3. This chain uses TRBV4-3 with TRBJ2-7, with a possible D match to TRBD1 (5 bases). The CDR3 runs 14 residues. Germline V gene data show CDR1 as LGHNA and CDR2 as YSLEER. V lost 1 base and J lost 3, with 10 bases in between. CDR3 sequence: CASSQGLQGYEQYF. The CDR3 nucleotides read TGCGCCAGCAGCCAAGGGCTCCAGGGCTACGAGCAGTACTTC.

The chain couples TRBV9 to TRBJ2-1; D perhaps matches TRBD2 (6 bases). The germline V gene has CDR1 SGDLS and CDR2 YYNGEE. This CDR3 comprises 16 residues. V was shortened by 0 bases and J by 8 bases, with 18 bases between the two germline ends. CDR3: CASSVGDSGGSDEQFF. The CDR3 DNA reads TGTGCCAGCAGCGTAGGGGATAGCGGAGGGAGCGATGAGCAGTTCTTC.

The genes are TRBV4-1 and TRBJ2-1; tentative D call: TRBD2 (6 bases). Germline V gene lookup returns CDR1 MGHRA and CDR2 YSYEKL. Trimming cost V 1 base and J 6 bases, with 7 bases left between them. The CDR3 consists of 13 residues. CDR3 in DNA: TGCGCCAGCAGCCAAGTACTAGCCAATGAGCAGTTCTTC. The encoded protein is CASSQVLANEQFF.

The J gene is TRBJ2-1, the V gene TRBV6-5, with TRBD2 identical over 8 bases. The junction had 8 bases not matched to a gene; V was cut back by 7 bases and J by 6 bases. The CDR3 sequence is 14 residues long. Germline CDR1 and CDR2: MNHEY and SVGAGI. The CDR3 nucleotides read TGTGCCAGCAAGTCGGGGGGGGCTATCAATGAGCAGTTCTTC. Amino acids: CASKSGGAINEQFF.

This clone was found a few times. The chain combines TRBV7-2 with TRBJ2-1, with 10 nucleotides matching TRBD2. The ends lost 4 bases at V and 2 bases at J; junction bases unmatched: 8. The CDR3 has 17 residues. Germline CDR1 reads SGHTA; CDR2 reads FQGNSA. As DNA, the CDR3 is TGTGCCAGCAGCTCCCAGCGGGAGGGCCAAACCTACAATGAGCAGTTCTTC. It codes for CASSSQREGQTYNEQFF.

The chain employs TRBV5-4 and TRBJ1-1; D is possibly TRBD1 (5 bases). The CDR3 runs to 16 residues. Trimming removed 2 bases at V and 2 bases at J, with 16 bases between. Germline V gene sequence: CDR1 SGHNT, CDR2 YYREEE (reference sequence). As DNA, the CDR3 is TGTGCCAGCAGCTTCTTCGGGGGAGGCCCAAACACTGAAGCTTTCTTT. This codes for CASSFFGGGPNTEAFF.

This clone was picked up one time. CDR3 sequence reads: CASRSRAGENSPLHF. CDR3 DNA: TGTGCCAGTAGGAGTCGGGCAGGGGAAAATTCACCCCTCCACTTT. The chain is built from TRBV19 and TRBJ1-6; possibly TRBD1 for D (6 bases). The CDR3 extends over 15 amino acids. Trimming took off 6 bases at V and 7 bases at J, with 16 bases between the two ends. Germline V lookup: CDR1 LNHDA, CDR2 SQIVND (reference sequence). Combining the CDR3 with reference TRBV19 and TRBJ1-6 gives the whole variable domain DGGITQSPKYLFRKEGQNVTLSCEQNLNHDAMYWYRQDPGQGLRLIYYSQIVNDFQKGDIAEGYSVSREKKESFPLTVTSAQKNPTAFYLCASRSRAGENSPLHFGNGTRLTVT.

V is TRBV21-1 and J is TRBJ2-5; the D segment call TRBD2 is taken from the table without a DNA check. TRBV21-1 is a pseudogene segment. The CDR3 is 15 residues long. The CDR3: CASSGLAGGAVAQYF. CDR3 bases: TGTGCCAGCAGCGGACTAGCGGGGGGAGCTGTGGCCCAGTACTTC.

The V and J genes are TRBV6-5 and TRBJ1-1; 9 positions agree with TRBD1. The CDR3 sequence is 12 residues long. Germline V CDR1 and CDR2: MNHEY, SVGAGI. V lost 5 bases to trimming and J lost 12 bases; unmatched junction nucleotides: 7. CDR3 in DNA: TGTGCCAGCAGTACCGGGGACAGGGTCCCTTTCTTT. This encodes CASSTGDRVPFF.

The rearrangement uses TRBV11-3 and TRBJ2-5; 10 positions agree with TRBD2. The CDR3 is 14 amino acids. The V segment lost 4 bases and the J segment 7 bases; nucleotides outside the gene matches: 6. Germline-derived CDR1 and CDR2 are SGHNT and YENEEA. CDR3 nucleotides: TGTGCCAGCAGCTCCACTAGCGGGGCGGGGACCCAGTACTTC. Translating it yields CASSSTSGAGTQYF.

The chain joins TRBV29-1 to TRBJ1-5, with D tentatively TRBD1 (6 bases). Trimming removed 6 bases at V and 10 bases at J, with 16 bases between. The CDR3 loop spans 12 amino acids. Per the germline V gene, CDR1 is SQVTM and CDR2 is ANQGSEA. The CDR3 DNA is TGCAGCGTGGGGTTTAGGGGACAACCCCAGCATTTT. It is translated as CSVGFRGQPQHF.

The rearrangement joins TRBV5-6 to TRBJ2-5; a possible D gene is TRBD1 (5 bases). CDR1 is SGHDT and CDR2 is YYEEEE in the germline V gene. The CDR3 extends over 13 amino acids. Trimming left V 1 base short and J 5 bases short, with 9 bases between. CDR3 coding DNA: TGTGCCAGCAGCTTGATAAGGGGTGAGACCCAGTACTTC. Protein: CASSLIRGETQYF.